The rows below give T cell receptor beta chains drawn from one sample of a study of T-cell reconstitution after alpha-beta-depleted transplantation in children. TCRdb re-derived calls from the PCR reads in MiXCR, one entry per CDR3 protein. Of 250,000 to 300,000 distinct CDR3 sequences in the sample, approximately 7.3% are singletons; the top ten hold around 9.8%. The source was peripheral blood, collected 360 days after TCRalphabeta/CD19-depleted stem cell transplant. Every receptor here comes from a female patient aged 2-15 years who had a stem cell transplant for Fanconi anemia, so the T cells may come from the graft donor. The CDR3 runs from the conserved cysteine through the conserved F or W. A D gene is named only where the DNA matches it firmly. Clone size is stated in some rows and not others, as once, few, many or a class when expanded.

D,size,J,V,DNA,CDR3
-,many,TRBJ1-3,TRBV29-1,TGCAGCGTTGAAGATTTGGACGCCTCCCTCGGAAACACCATATATTTT,CSVEDLDASLGNTIYF
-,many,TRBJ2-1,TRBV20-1,TGCAGTGCGAGTGACTGGGACAATGAGCAGTTCTTC,CSASDWDNEQFF
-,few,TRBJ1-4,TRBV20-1,TGCAGTGCTAGAGTGCCGGGTGGTGAAAAACTGTTTTTT,CSARVPGGEKLFF
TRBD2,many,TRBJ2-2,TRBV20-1,TGCAGTGCTCATCCTAGCGGGGCGGGCACCGGGGAGCTGTTTTTT,CSAHPSGAGTGELFF
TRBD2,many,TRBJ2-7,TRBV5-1,TGCGCCAGCAGCTTGGGGACTAGCGGGGACGAGCAGTACTTC,CASSLGTSGDEQYF
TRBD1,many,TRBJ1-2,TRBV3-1,TGTGCCAGCAGCACCCGACAGGGTTATGGCTACACCTTC,CASSTRQGYGYTF
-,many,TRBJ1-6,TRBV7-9,TGTGCCAGCAGCCGCCGTACAGGGAATTCACCCCTCCACTTT,CASSRRTGNSPLHF
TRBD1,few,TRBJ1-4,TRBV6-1,TGTGCCAGCAGCCCCCACCCGGGACAGGGAAACCCCAGTGAAAAACTGTTTTTT,CASSPHPGQGNPSEKLFF
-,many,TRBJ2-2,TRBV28,TGTGCCAGCAGTTTAGTGGGAACCGGGGAGCTGTTTTTT,CASSLVGTGELFF
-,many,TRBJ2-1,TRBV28,TGTGCCAGCAGTCCCTCCGGCGGGGTATACAATGAGCAGTTCTTC,CASSPSGGVYNEQFF
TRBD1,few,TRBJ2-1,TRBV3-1,TGTGCCAGCAGCTATACCGGGACAGGGGACAATGAGCAGTTCTTC,CASSYTGTGDNEQFF
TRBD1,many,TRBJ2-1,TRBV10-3,TGTGCCATCAGTGGACAGGGGGCTCCCTACAATGAGCAGTTCTTC,CAISGQGAPYNEQFF
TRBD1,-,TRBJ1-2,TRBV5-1,TGCGCCAGCAGCCTTCCGGGACAGGGGGATGGCTACACCTTC,CASSLPGQGDGYTF
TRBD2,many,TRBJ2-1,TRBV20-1,TGCAGTGCTAGACGGGGGGCCTACAATGAGCAGTTCTTC,CSARRGAYNEQFF
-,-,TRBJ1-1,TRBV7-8,TGTGCCAGCAGCTTAGGGGAACCCTTTGGGGCTTTCTTT,CASSLGEPFGAFF
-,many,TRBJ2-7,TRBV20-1,TGCAGTGCTAGTCAAAAGGACAGATCCCCCTACGAGCAGTACTTC,CSASQKDRSPYEQYF
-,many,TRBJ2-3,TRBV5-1,TGCGCCAGCAGGGACGGGTCAAGCACAGATACGCAGTATTTT,CASRDGSSTDTQYF
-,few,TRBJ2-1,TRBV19,TGTGCCAGTAGTATCAGTTATCCGAACAATGAGCAGTTCTTC,CASSISYPNNEQFF
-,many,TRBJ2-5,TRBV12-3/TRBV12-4,TGTGCCAGCACCCAATCGGAGACCCAGTACTTC,CASTQSETQYF
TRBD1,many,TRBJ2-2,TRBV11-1,TGTGCCAGCAGCTTAGTTTTCGGGACAGGGGGCTTGAACACCGGGGAGCTGTTTTTT,CASSLVFGTGGLNTGELFF
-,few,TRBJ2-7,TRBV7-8,TGTGCCAGCAGCTTGCCCACCAAGTTTAGTCGGTACTTC,CASSLPTKFSRYF
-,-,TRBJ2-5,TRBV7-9,TGTGCCAGCAAGAGGTGGGGCGGTGAGACCCAGTACTTC,CASKRWGGETQYF
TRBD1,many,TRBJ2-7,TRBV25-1,TGTGCCAGCAGTTTATACTCCGGGACAGGGGAAGCCCAACAGTACTTC,CASSLYSGTGEAQQYF
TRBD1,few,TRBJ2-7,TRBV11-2,TGTGCCAGCAGCACCGCCCCGGACAGGGCGGCCTACGAGCAGTACTTC,CASSTAPDRAAYEQYF
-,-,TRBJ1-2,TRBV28,TGTGCCAGCACCCAGTCCACGGAAGGAGCTAACTATGGCTACACCTTC,CASTQSTEGANYGYTF
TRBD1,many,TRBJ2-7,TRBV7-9,TGTGCCAGCAGCCCGGGACAGGCTTCCTACGAGCAGTACTTC,CASSPGQASYEQYF
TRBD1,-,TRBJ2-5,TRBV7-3,TGTGCCAGCAGCTCAACAGGGGGGCAAGAGACCCAGTACTTC,CASSSTGGQETQYF
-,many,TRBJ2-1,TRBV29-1,TGCAGCGTTGAAGTTGGTAAGACAGAGCAGTTCTTC,CSVEVGKTEQFF
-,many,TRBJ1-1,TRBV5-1,TGCGCCAGCAAGCCTTTAGGGGGGCTGGGGAACACTGAAGCTTTCTTT,CASKPLGGLGNTEAFF
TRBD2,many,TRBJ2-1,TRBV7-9,TGTGCCAGCAGCTTTAGCGGGGGGGGCTACAATGAGCAGTTCTTC,CASSFSGGGYNEQFF
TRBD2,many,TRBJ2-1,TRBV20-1,TGCAGTGCTAGAGAGCGGGGGGCCGCCTACAATGAGCAGTTCTTC,CSARERGAAYNEQFF
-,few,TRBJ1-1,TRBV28,TGTGCCAGCAGTTTAGTGGGGAGTGACACTGAAGCTTTCTTT,CASSLVGSDTEAFF
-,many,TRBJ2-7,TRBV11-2,TGTGCCAGCAGCTTAAATCCGCACTTAGGGTCCAGCTCCTACGAGCAGTACTTC,CASSLNPHLGSSSYEQYF
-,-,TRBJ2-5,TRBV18,TGTGCCAGCTCACCCCGGACGGTGGGCGAGACCCAGTACTTC,CASSPRTVGETQYF
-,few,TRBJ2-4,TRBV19,TGTGCCAGTAGTACCCTCGTTCGGGGCCTAGCCAAAAACATTCAGTACTTC,CASSTLVRGLAKNIQYF
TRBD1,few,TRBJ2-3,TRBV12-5,TGTGCTAGTGGTTCGGGACAGTATCCTAGCACAGATACGCAGTATTTT,CASGSGQYPSTDTQYF
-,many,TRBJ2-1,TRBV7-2,TGTGCCAGCGGACGGGGGAATGAGCAGTTCTTC,CASGRGNEQFF
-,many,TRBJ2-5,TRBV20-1,TGCAGTGCTAGAGAAGCTCAAGAGACCCAGTACTTC,CSAREAQETQYF
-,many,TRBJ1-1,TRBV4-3,TGCGCCAGCAGCCAATATGTTTGGGGGACGAACTTGAACACTGAAGCTTTCTTT,CASSQYVWGTNLNTEAFF
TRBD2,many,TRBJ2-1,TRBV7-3,TGTGCCAGCAGCTTTAGCGGGGGGCCGACATACAATGAGCAGTTCTTC,CASSFSGGPTYNEQFF
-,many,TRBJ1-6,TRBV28,TGTGCCAGCAGTCTGATTAATTCACCCCTCCACTTT,CASSLINSPLHF
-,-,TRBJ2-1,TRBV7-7,TGTGCCAGCAGCCCCTCGCAGGGCGTGGCTGAGCAGTTCTTC,CASSPSQGVAEQFF